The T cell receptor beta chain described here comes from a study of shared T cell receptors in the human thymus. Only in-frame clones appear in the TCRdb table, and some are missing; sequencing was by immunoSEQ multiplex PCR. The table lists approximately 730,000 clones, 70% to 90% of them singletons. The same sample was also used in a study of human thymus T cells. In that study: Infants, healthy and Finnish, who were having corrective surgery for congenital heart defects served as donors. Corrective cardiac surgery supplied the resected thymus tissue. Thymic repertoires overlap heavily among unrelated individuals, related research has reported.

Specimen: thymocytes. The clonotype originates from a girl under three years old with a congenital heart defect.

CDR3 amino acids: CASSLAGQGAFSQPQHF. The CDR3 coding sequence is TGTGCCAGCAGCTTGGCCGGGCAGGGGGCGTTTAGTCAGCCCCAGCATTTT. This chain connects TRBV5-6 to TRBJ1-5; TRBD1 aligns across 8 bases. CDR1 and CDR2 (germline): SGHDT, YYEEEE. Losses at the gene ends were 0 bases for V and 6 bases for J; bases not matched to a gene: 11. The CDR3 is 17 residues long.